This T cell receptor beta chain was obtained from a study of CDR3 diversity in severe acne. TCRdb recomputed calls from the PCR reads with MiXCR, one row per CDR3 protein. The data contain about 84,000 distinct CDR3 sequences, around 49% of them singletons. Trimming left V 2 bases short and J 5 bases short, with 10 bases between. Germline lookup yields CDR1 SGHAT and CDR2 FQDESV (reference sequence). The CDR3 length is 14 residues. This sequence originates from a male donor in good health, without acne. The V gene is TRBV11-1, the J gene TRBJ2-1; perhaps D is TRBD1 or TRBD2 (6 bases each). Material for sequencing was blood. CDR3 coding DNA: TGTGCCAGCAGCTTAACGCGGGACAACAATGAGCAGTTCTTC. It is translated as CASSLTRDNNEQFF.